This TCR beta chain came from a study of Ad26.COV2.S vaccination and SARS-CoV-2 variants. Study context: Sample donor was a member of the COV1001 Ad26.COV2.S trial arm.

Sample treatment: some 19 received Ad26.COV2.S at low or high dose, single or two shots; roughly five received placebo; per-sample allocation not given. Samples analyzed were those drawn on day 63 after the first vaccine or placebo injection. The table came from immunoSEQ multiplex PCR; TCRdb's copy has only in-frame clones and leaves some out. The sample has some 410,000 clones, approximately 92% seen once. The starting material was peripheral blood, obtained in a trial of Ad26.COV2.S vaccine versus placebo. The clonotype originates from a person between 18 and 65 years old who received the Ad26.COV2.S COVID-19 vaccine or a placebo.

CDR3 sequence reads: CATSRRGVPEAFF. CDR3 nucleotides: TGTGCCACCAGCAGAAGAGGGGTACCTGAAGCTTTCTTT. V gene TRBV15 combines with J gene TRBJ1-1; D possibly corresponds to TRBD1 (5 bases). Germline lookup yields CDR1 LNHNV and CDR2 YYDKDF (reference sequence). Between the trimmed V and J ends, which lost 2 bases and 6 bases, there was a span of 10 bases. This CDR3 region has 13 residues. The complete variable domain, with remaining parts taken from reference TRBV15 and TRBJ1-1, reads DAMVIQNPRYQVTQFGKPVTLSCSQTLNHNVMYWYQQKSSQAPKLLFHYYDKDFNNEADTPDNFQSRRPNTSFCFLDIRSPGLGDTAMYLCATSRRGVPEAFFGQGTRLTVV.